This T cell receptor beta chain was sequenced during a study of OX40 agonist ivuxolimab in advanced cancers. Overall study: Administration of intravenous ivuxolimab to patients occurred every 2 weeks at 0.01 to 10 mg/kg.

Of note for this clone: One junction end does not reproduce the germline sequence, and a read error may be involved.

Generated by immunoSEQ multiplex PCR, the TCRdb table keeps only in-frame clones and is missing some. The sample shows about 53,000 clones, approximately 80% of them seen only once. Germline-derived CDR1 and CDR2 are SGHRS and YFSETQ. The CDR3 is made up of 14 amino acids. Autoimmune disease history or systemic immunosuppression led to patient exclusion. Sampling times: baseline, cycle 4 day 1, cycle 7 day 1. The clonotype originates from an adult with an advanced solid tumor such as melanoma, head and neck, liver or kidney cancer. The sample in question was CD4+ or CD8+ T cells sorted from blood, obtained in a trial of the OX40 agonist ivuxolimab. V gene TRBV5-1 combines with J gene TRBJ2-5; D is uncertain. CDR3 amino acids: CASSYWSRLESQYF. The CDR3 bases are TGCGCCAGCAGCTACTGGTCAAGGCTAGAGTCCCAGTACTTC.